These 23 T cell receptor beta chains share one sample of origin, sequenced in a study of identical twins. One entry per CDR3 protein results from TCRdb running MiXCR on the 5' RACE reads. Among roughly 350,000 distinct CDR3 sequences listed, 9% to 15% were seen once. This sample was shared with a second study, whose subject was yellow fever vaccine responses in identical twins.

Sequencing used CD8+ T cells sorted from blood. These TCRs come from a woman under 30 in good health.

This rearrangement joins TRBV9 to TRBJ1-3, with TRBD1 as a possible D gene (6 bases). V was cut by 3 bases and J by 3 bases, with 7 bases left in between. Looked up from germline, CDR1 is SGDLS and CDR2 is YYNGEE. The CDR3 runs to 13 residues. This CDR3 is CASSEGGGNTIYF. The CDR3 nucleotides are TGTGCCAGCAGCGAGGGGGGTGGAAACACCATATATTTT.

This clonotype was detected many times. The rearrangement links TRBV12-3 or TRBV12-4 to TRBJ2-7; 13 bases are shared with TRBD2. The CDR3 covers 14 residues. V shed 7 bases, J shed 4 bases, and the junction held 4 bases outside the gene matches. CDR3 coding DNA: TGTGCCAGCACCCCGGGACTAGCGGGGTACGAGCAGTACTTC. It translates to CASTPGLAGYEQYF.

This clonotype occurred a few times. The chain employs TRBV28 and TRBJ2-1; D ambiguous. The CDR3 spans 11 residues. Germline CDR1 and CDR2: MDHEN and SYDVKM. V lost 5 bases to trimming and J lost 12 bases, with 11 bases between them. Here the CDR3 reads CASSPAWRQFF. DNA for the CDR3: TGTGCCAGCAGTCCCGCCTGGAGGCAGTTCTTC. Looking up the rest from reference TRBV28 and TRBJ2-1 gives the full variable domain: DVKVTQSSRYLVKRTGEKVFLECVQDMDHENMFWYRQDPGLGLRLIYFSYDVKMKEKGDIPEGYSVSREKKERFSLILESASTNQTSMYLCASSPAWRQFFGPGTRLTVL.

The CDR3 DNA follows: TGTGCCAGCAGTCCAACAGAGGTCTACGAGCAGTACTTC. Translating gives CASSPTEVYEQYF. V usage is TRBV27 and J usage is TRBJ2-7; D is unresolved. This CDR3 spans 13 amino acids. Trimming cost V 5 bases and J 3 bases, with 11 bases left between them. Germline V gene data show CDR1 as MNHEY and CDR2 as SMNVEV (reference sequence).

This clonotype was recorded a few times. This chain links TRBV9 with TRBJ2-1; D remains unclear. V lost 2 bases to trimming and J lost 0 bases, with 6 bases between them. CDR1 is SGDLS and CDR2 is YYNGEE in the germline V gene. The CDR3 loop spans 14 amino acids. DNA for the CDR3: TGTGCCAGCAGCGTGTCTACCTCCTACAATGAGCAGTTCTTC. Encoded protein: CASSVSTSYNEQFF.

This clonotype was counted a few times. The chain joins TRBV6-1 to TRBJ2-1, with a possible D match to TRBD1 (7 bases). The CDR3 runs 15 residues. Trimming pared 7 bases from V and 8 bases from J, leaving 21 bases between. Germline CDR1 reads MNHNS; CDR2 reads SASEGT. CDR3 sequence (DNA): TGTGCCAGCATCCCAGGAGACAGGGAGGTCGATGAGCAGTTCTTC. This encodes CASIPGDREVDEQFF.

The genes are TRBV7-9 and TRBJ1-5, with unresolved D. Trimming shortened V by 1 base and J by 7 bases, and 5 bases separated the two germline ends. Germline V gene lookup returns CDR1 SEHNR and CDR2 FQNEAQ (reference sequence). The CDR3 has 12 residues. The CDR3 protein is CASSLGRQPQHF. The DNA for the CDR3 is TGTGCCAGCAGCTTAGGTCGGCAGCCCCAGCATTTT.

The chain has TRBV27 and TRBJ2-5; the D is unclear. This CDR3 is 13 amino acids long. Trimming took off 6 bases at V and 3 bases at J, with 11 bases between the two ends. Germline CDR1 MNHEY, CDR2 SMNVEV (reference sequence). The CDR3 loop is CASSDLLEETQYF. In DNA, the CDR3 is TGTGCCAGCAGCGACCTCCTAGAAGAGACCCAGTACTTC.

This clonotype was detected only a few times. This chain joins TRBV14 and TRBJ1-3, with D unclear. CDR1 and CDR2 (germline): SGHDN, FVKESK. Trimming took 1 base from V and 2 from J, leaving 9 bases between them. The CDR3 extends over 15 amino acids. In DNA form, the CDR3 reads TGTGCCAGCAGCCAAGGGTGGGGAGCTGGAAACACCATATATTTT. It encodes CASSQGWGAGNTIYF.

The sample holds many counts of this clonotype. This chain uses TRBV6-1 with TRBJ2-1; D might be TRBD1 (6 bases). The V end was cut by 1 base, the J end by 0 bases, with 7 bases between. The CDR3 is 15 amino acids. Germline CDR1 reads MNHNS; CDR2 reads SASEGT. CDR3 amino acids: CASSEGGGSYNEQFF. The CDR3 region has the DNA TGTGCCAGCAGTGAAGGAGGGGGCTCCTACAATGAGCAGTTCTTC.

The table lists this clonotype with a few counts. The chain carries TRBV3-1 and TRBJ2-7; 8 bases are a match to TRBD1. V lost 0 bases to trimming and J lost 7 bases; unmatched junction nucleotides: 2. CDR1 and CDR2 from the germline V gene are LGHDT and YNNKEL (reference sequence). This CDR3 region has 13 residues. The CDR3 reads CASSQDRGREQYF. Here the CDR3 DNA reads TGTGCCAGCAGCCAAGACAGGGGGCGGGAGCAGTACTTC.

The chain combines TRBV9 with TRBJ1-1, with 8 bases aligning to TRBD1. This CDR3 is built from 15 residues. The germline V gene encodes CDR1 SGDLS and CDR2 YYNGEE. The V gene end was trimmed by 3 bases and the J gene end by 5 bases; junction bases not matched to a gene: 9. The CDR3 DNA is TGTGCCAGCAGCGCCACCGGACAGGGAGGGACTGAAGCTTTCTTT. Translated, it gives CASSATGQGGTEAFF.

This clonotype has just a few counts. This chain links TRBV6-4 with TRBJ2-1, with 8 bases identical to TRBD2. The V and J ends lost 2 bases and 3 bases, in that order; junction bases with no gene match: 12. CDR3 size: 18 residues. Germline-derived CDR1 and CDR2 are MRHNA and SNTAGT. CDR3 amino acids: CASSDGGERERIYNEQFF. The CDR3 region has the DNA TGTGCCAGCAGTGACGGGGGGGAGCGGGAGCGAATCTACAATGAGCAGTTCTTC.

This rearrangement joins TRBV5-1 to TRBJ2-7; D is unclear. The CDR3 runs 14 residues. Germline CDR1 reads SGHRS; CDR2 reads YFSETQ. Trimming took off 9 bases at V and 4 bases at J, with 20 bases between the two ends. CDR3 sequence: CATSLEPQSYEQYV. The CDR3 DNA follows: TGCGCCACCTCGTTGGAGCCACAGAGTTACGAGCAGTACGTC.

This clonotype was picked up a small number of times. The chain uses TRBV15 and TRBJ2-1; no definite D call. From germline, CDR1 is LNHNV and CDR2 YYDKDF (reference sequence). The CDR3 loop spans 12 amino acids. Trimming left V 2 bases short and J 7 bases short, with 6 bases between. In DNA, the CDR3 is TGTGCCACCAGCAGAACCATGAATGAGCAGTTCTTC. This codes for CATSRTMNEQFF.

This clonotype was seen a few times. J is TRBJ2-7 and V is TRBV20-1; 9 nucleotides line up with TRBD1. Trimming removed 1 base from V and 1 base from J; junction bases left unmatched: 5. The CDR3 loop spans 15 amino acids. Germline V gene lookup returns CDR1 DFQATT and CDR2 SNEGSKA (reference sequence). As DNA, the CDR3 is TGCAGTGCTAGAGGGGACAGGGAAAGTTCCTACGAGCAGTACGTC. The encoded protein is CSARGDRESSYEQYV.

This clonotype has a handful of counts. CDR3 DNA sequence: TGTGCCAGCAGCTTCCCCTCAACTAGCGGGGGCAGAGATGAGCAGTTCTTC. This sequence encodes CASSFPSTSGGRDEQFF. The V and J genes are TRBV7-9 and TRBJ2-1; 11 bases are shared with TRBD2. CDR1 is SEHNR, CDR2 FQNEAQ, per germline (reference sequence). The CDR3 covers 17 residues. The J segment lost 8 bases and the V segment lost 3 bases, leaving 12 bases of the junction unmatched.

This chain uses TRBV28 with TRBJ2-7; possible D gene TRBD2, 5 bases. Trimming stripped 7 bases from V and 2 bases from J, with 15 bases between. Germline lookup yields CDR1 MDHEN and CDR2 SYDVKM. The CDR3 is 14 residues long. CDR3 sequence (DNA): TGTGCCAGCACCCAACGGGGTGCCCCCTACGAGCAGTACGTC. Translation: CASTQRGAPYEQYV.

In this sample, this clonotype turned up many times. V usage is TRBV4-1 and J usage is TRBJ1-1, with D perhaps TRBD1 (5 bases). Trimming removed 4 bases at V and 4 bases at J, with 10 bases between. The CDR3 contains 13 residues. Germline lookup yields CDR1 MGHRA and CDR2 YSYEKL. The chain's CDR3 is CASSLSGGTEAFF. In DNA, the CDR3 is TGCGCCAGCAGCCTATCCGGGGGCACTGAAGCTTTCTTT.

This clonotype was observed a handful of times. The chain uses TRBV28 and TRBJ2-7, with TRBD2 as a possible D gene (6 bases). Germline CDR1 and CDR2: MDHEN and SYDVKM. The length of the CDR3 is 15 residues. Trimming removed 4 bases from V and 2 bases from J, with 15 bases in between. CDR3 loop: CASSSIADRPYEQYF. For the CDR3, the DNA is TGTGCCAGCAGTTCCATAGCGGATAGACCCTACGAGCAGTACTTC. The variable domain in full, completed from reference TRBV28 and TRBJ2-7, reads DVKVTQSSRYLVKRTGEKVFLECVQDMDHENMFWYRQDPGLGLRLIYFSYDVKMKEKGDIPEGYSVSREKKERFSLILESASTNQTSMYLCASSSIADRPYEQYFGPGTRLTVT.

This clonotype has only a few counts. The chain combines TRBV6-1 with TRBJ2-1; no definite D call. The CDR3 is made up of 13 amino acids. Trimming removed 10 bases at V and 0 bases at J, with 10 bases between. The germline V gene encodes CDR1 MNHNS and CDR2 SASEGT. The CDR3 DNA reads as TGTGCCACCGGCCTGAGCTCCTACAATGAGCAGTTCTTC. The encoded protein is CATGLSSYNEQFF.

The chain carries TRBV6-1 and TRBJ2-3; D uncertain. CDR1 MNHNS and CDR2 SASEGT come from the germline V gene. CDR3 size: 14 residues. V lost 0 bases and J 4 bases, leaving 8 bases between the germline ends. The CDR3 DNA follows: TGTGCCAGCAGTGAAGCTGGGTTAGCAGATACGCAGTATTTT. Translation gives CASSEAGLADTQYF.

This clonotype was observed a handful of times. This chain links TRBV29-1 with TRBJ2-1; weak D call: TRBD1 (6 bases). The V and J ends lost 1 base and 8 bases respectively, with 12 bases between them. Germline V gene data show CDR1 as SQVTM and CDR2 as ANQGSEA. The CDR3 extends over 13 amino acids. CDR3 region: CSVEVGRGYEQFF. In DNA, the CDR3 is TGCAGCGTTGAAGTCGGCAGGGGCTATGAGCAGTTCTTC.